This passage covers 26 T cell receptor beta chains from one sample sequenced in a study of blood T cell repertoires in COVID-19. TCRdb keeps only in-frame clones here, not all; method: immunoSEQ multiplex PCR. Of 200,000 to 250,000 clones listed, 65% to 90% are singletons. Input material: peripheral blood. The source is a woman between 70 and 85 years old with COVID-19, enrolled during active disease.

V is TRBV7-9 and J is TRBJ1-1; D is unclear. V dropped 6 bases and J dropped 6 bases, with 14 bases sitting between them. The germline CDR1 and CDR2 sequences are SEHNR and FQNEAQ (reference sequence). The CDR3 extends over 13 amino acids. Written as DNA, the CDR3 is TGTGCCAGCAGTATCCACAGTCTCTCTGAAGCTTTCTTT. Translated: CASSIHSLSEAFF.

A single count supports this clone. The chain couples TRBV2 to TRBJ1-4, with D unclear. CDR3 length: 14 residues. V shed 7 bases and J shed 7 bases, with 16 bases lying between them. Germline V gives CDR1 SNHLY, CDR2 FYNNEI. CDR3 in DNA: TGTGCCAGCACTGGAAACGCCCGGGGTGAAAAACTGTTTTTT. Protein product: CASTGNARGEKLFF. The entire variable domain, with the rest obtained from reference TRBV2 and TRBJ1-4, is as follows: EPEVTQTPSHQVTQMGQEVILRCVPISNHLYFYWYRQILGQKVEFLVSFYNNEISEKSEIFDDQFSVERPDGSNFTLKIRSTKLEDSAMYFCASTGNARGEKLFFGSGTQLSVL.

In its sample, this clone was seen a few times. V gene TRBV5-1 combines with J gene TRBJ2-5, with D perhaps matching TRBD2 (6 bases). Trimming shortened V by 0 bases and J by 2 bases, and 11 bases separated the two germline ends. The length of the CDR3 is 15 residues. Germline lookup yields CDR1 SGHRS and CDR2 YFSETQ. The CDR3 DNA follows: TGCGCCAGCAGCTTGGGGAGGGCCGGGCAAGAGACCCAGTACTTC. Translating it yields CASSLGRAGQETQYF.

This rearrangement joins TRBV6-6 to TRBJ1-5; D gene uncertain. The CDR3 has 15 amino acids. The germline gives CDR1 MNHNY, CDR2 SVGAGI (reference sequence). Trimming took 2 bases from V and 3 from J, leaving 11 bases between them. CDR3 region: CASSYPPRVNQPQHF. The CDR3 DNA sequence: TGTGCCAGCAGTTACCCCCCACGCGTCAATCAGCCCCAGCATTTT.

This clone was counted between two and nine times. CDR3 amino acids: CASKANLITYNEQFF. The CDR3 DNA reads TGTGCCAGCAAAGCCAACTTAATAACCTACAATGAGCAGTTCTTC. The chain recombines TRBV6-5 with TRBJ2-1, with D unresolved. V was clipped by 7 bases and J by 2 bases, with 15 bases between them. The CDR3 sequence is 15 residues long. The germline V gene encodes CDR1 MNHEY and CDR2 SVGAGI.

This clone was seen a handful of times. The chain links TRBV7-2 to TRBJ1-1; D remains unclear. V gave up 5 bases and J gave up 0 bases, with 10 bases separating them. Germline values: CDR1 SGHTA, CDR2 FQGNSA. The length of the CDR3 is 14 residues. The CDR3 loop is CASSIRRMNTEAFF. The DNA of the CDR3 is TGTGCCAGCAGCATAAGGAGAATGAACACTGAAGCTTTCTTT.

This clone was counted once. The genes are TRBV4-3 and TRBJ1-1, with D tentatively TRBD1 (6 bases). The germline V and J ends were trimmed by 5 bases and 1 base, with 11 bases remaining between them. This CDR3 is built from 14 residues. Germline lookup yields CDR1 LGHNA and CDR2 YSLEER. CDR3 sequence reads: CASSSQGQNTEAFF. The CDR3 DNA reads as TGCGCCAGCAGCTCTCAGGGGCAGAACACTGAAGCTTTCTTT.

A remark on this clone: The junction differs from germline at one of its ends, possibly a read error. The chain joins TRBV7-7 to TRBJ2-3, with TRBD2 matching 8 bases. This CDR3 region has 16 residues. Germline V gene sequence: CDR1 SSHAT, CDR2 FNYEAQ (reference sequence). The CDR3 sequence is CASSGTSGGSLDTQYF. CDR3 DNA sequence: TGTGCTAGCAGTGGGACCAGCGGGGGATCCTTGGATACGCAGTATTTT.

The V call is TRBV11-3, the J call TRBJ1-4; 9 bases map to TRBD1. Germline loops: CDR1 SGHNT, CDR2 YENEEA. The V and J ends lost 5 bases and 8 bases, in that order; junction bases with no gene match: 6. This CDR3 is 14 amino acids long. This CDR3 reads CASSAGQGDEKLFF. For the CDR3, the DNA is TGTGCCAGCAGCGCGGGACAGGGTGACGAAAAACTGTTTTTT. The entire variable domain, with the rest obtained from reference TRBV11-3 and TRBJ1-4, is as follows: EAGVVQSPRYKIIEKKQPVAFWCNPISGHNTLYWYLQNLGQGPELLIRYENEEAVDDSQLPKDRFSAERLKGVDSTLKIQPAELGDSAVYLCASSAGQGDEKLFFGSGTQLSVL.

This clone was seen more than once but under ten times. The chain recombines TRBV5-3 with TRBJ1-3; TRBD1 matches at 9 bases. TRBV5-3 is an open reading frame, and its role is uncertain. Trimming removed 4 bases from V and 2 bases from J; junction bases left unmatched: 4. The CDR3 has 15 residues. In DNA, the CDR3 is TGTGCCAGAAGCAAAGGGACAGGGCCTGGAAACACCATATATTTT. Encoded protein: CARSKGTGPGNTIYF.

This rearrangement joins TRBV7-2 to TRBJ1-2; TRBD1 aligns across 7 bases. CDR1 and CDR2 (germline): SGHTA, FQGNSA. This CDR3 has 18 amino acids. Unmatched junction bases numbered 15, after V lost 1 base and J lost 4 bases. The CDR3, as DNA: TGTGCCAGCAGCTTAGTCCTCGTAACAGGGGAGTGGGGCTATGGCTACACCTTC. This sequence encodes CASSLVLVTGEWGYGYTF.

The chain employs TRBV6-6 and TRBJ1-1, with D perhaps matching TRBD1 (6 bases). From germline, CDR1 is MNHNY and CDR2 SVGAGI (reference sequence). V lost 6 bases to trimming and J lost 4 bases, with 18 bases between them. This CDR3 is 15 amino acids long. DNA of the CDR3: TGTGCCAGCAGCCGGTCCGGGGGCGGGGGCACTGAAGCTTTCTTT. Translating it yields CASSRSGGGGTEAFF.

The chain employs TRBV12-3 or TRBV12-4 and TRBJ1-1, with a tentative D call TRBD1 (5 bases). Between the trimmed V and J ends, which lost 1 base and 5 bases, there was a span of 8 bases. This CDR3 region has 13 residues. CDR3 protein: CASSLGGETEAFF. The CDR3 nucleotides are TGTGCCAGCAGTTTAGGGGGGGAGACTGAAGCTTTCTTT.

This clone was recorded once. This chain links TRBV4-3 with TRBJ2-1, with D unclear. CDR3 length: 17 amino acids. V lost 0 bases to trimming and J lost 4 bases, with 16 bases between them. CDR1 and CDR2 (germline): LGHNA, YSLEER. The CDR3 protein is CASSQDVGVLGYNEQFF. The DNA for the CDR3 is TGCGCCAGCAGCCAAGATGTTGGAGTGTTGGGTTACAATGAGCAGTTCTTC.

The rearrangement links TRBV5-1 to TRBJ1-1, with a tentative D call TRBD1 (5 bases). This CDR3 region has 13 residues. The ends were cut back, 5 bases at V and 1 base at J, with 9 bases in the middle. CDR1 is SGHRS and CDR2 is YFSETQ in the germline V gene. The CDR3 loop reads CASRDQGNTEAFF. CDR3 DNA: TGCGCCAGCAGGGACCAGGGGAACACTGAAGCTTTCTTT.

Concerning this clone: This specimen includes other DNA sequences encoding the same CDR3. The J gene is TRBJ1-2, the V gene TRBV6-5; 7 positions match TRBD1. The CDR3 covers 15 residues. Trimming cost V 0 bases and J 1 base; bases outside gene matches: 2. The germline CDR1 and CDR2 sequences are MNHEY and SVGAGI. Here the CDR3 reads CASSYSGTVNYGYTF. CDR3 nucleotide sequence: TGTGCCAGCAGTTACTCCGGGACAGTTAACTATGGCTACACCTTC.

The chain carries TRBV9 and TRBJ2-5, with 12 positions matching TRBD2. Trimming cost V 0 bases and J 4 bases; bases outside gene matches: 10. The germline CDR1 and CDR2 sequences are SGDLS and YYNGEE. The CDR3 consists of 18 residues. The CDR3 DNA is TGTGCCAGCAGCGTAGCGGCTTCGGCTAGCGGGAGGGCAGAGACCCAGTACTTC. Protein sequence: CASSVAASASGRAETQYF.

The chain has TRBV24-1 and TRBJ1-2, with TRBD1 matching 8 bases. Germline CDR1 is KGHDR and CDR2 is SFDVKD. V lost 5 bases to trimming and J lost 5 bases; unmatched junction nucleotides: 9. The CDR3 is made up of 15 amino acids. The CDR3 protein is CATSGDRGVMYGYTF. DNA of the CDR3: TGTGCCACCAGTGGAGACAGGGGTGTAATGTATGGCTACACCTTC.

The chain uses TRBV19 and TRBJ2-5; D possibly corresponds to TRBD1 (5 bases). The germline CDR1 and CDR2 sequences are LNHDA and SQIVND (reference sequence). V lost 5 bases and J lost 2, with 12 bases in between. The length of the CDR3 is 14 residues. The CDR3 bases are TGTGCCAGTAGTCTGAGACAGCAGCAAGAGACCCAGTACTTC. Protein product: CASSLRQQQETQYF.

This clone has just one count. The chain carries TRBV6-4 and TRBJ1-2, with D tentatively TRBD1 (5 bases). The CDR3 is made up of 14 amino acids. Germline lookup yields CDR1 MRHNA and CDR2 SNTAGT. V was trimmed by 5 bases and J by 6 bases, leaving 16 bases between them. The CDR3 DNA reads as TGTGCCAGCAGTTTGGGACGGGGGAATAATGGCTACACCTTC. Residues: CASSLGRGNNGYTF.

The chain carries TRBV19 and TRBJ1-1, with a weak D call TRBD1 (5 bases). From germline, CDR1 is LNHDA and CDR2 SQIVND (reference sequence). With 1 base removed from V and 5 bases from J, the gap between germline ends came to 14 bases. The CDR3 covers 15 residues. In DNA, the CDR3 is TGTGCCAGTAGTATAGTCCCAGGGTCTGGGACTGAAGCTTTCTTT. Translation: CASSIVPGSGTEAFF.

The rearrangement links TRBV4-3 to TRBJ2-2; 8 bases fit TRBD2. V lost 5 bases, J lost 6 bases, and 2 bases stayed unmatched. Germline V gene lookup returns CDR1 LGHNA and CDR2 YSLEER. This CDR3 is built from 13 residues. Written as DNA, the CDR3 is TGCGCCAGCAGCTTGCGGGAGGCCGGGGAGCTGTTTTTT. This gives the protein CASSLREAGELFF.

This clone was seen once. V and J are TRBV11-2 and TRBJ1-1; TRBD1 agrees at 8 bases. The CDR3 covers 15 residues. Germline V gene lookup returns CDR1 SGHAT and CDR2 FQNNGV. V lost 5 bases and J lost 2; bases outside the gene matches: 7. This CDR3 reads CASSPSPGGNTEAFF. CDR3 DNA: TGTGCCAGCAGCCCTAGTCCAGGGGGCAACACTGAAGCTTTCTTT.

V is TRBV18 and J is TRBJ1-5; 9 nucleotides agree with TRBD1. V lost 4 bases and J lost 7; bases outside the gene matches: 5. The CDR3 loop spans 14 amino acids. Germline V lookup: CDR1 KGHSH, CDR2 LQKENI. The CDR3: CASSQQGAEQPQHF. DNA of the CDR3: TGTGCCAGCTCACAACAGGGGGCGGAGCAGCCCCAGCATTTT.

V and J are TRBV7-3 and TRBJ2-1; 11 positions match TRBD2. V gave up 4 bases and J gave up 7 bases; unmatched junction bases: 3. The CDR3 runs to 14 residues. Per germline, CDR1 SGHTA and CDR2 FQGTGA. This chain's CDR3 is CASSSTSGSNEQFF. The CDR3 DNA reads TGTGCCAGCAGCTCCACTAGCGGGAGTAATGAGCAGTTCTTC.

The chain uses TRBV7-2 and TRBJ2-1; 9 bases agree with TRBD2. Germline lookup yields CDR1 SGHTA and CDR2 FQGNSA. The CDR3 has 18 residues. J gave up 7 bases and V 2 bases, and 15 bases lay outside the gene matches. The CDR3 nucleotides read TGTGCCAGCAGCTTAAGGCGGGGGGGCTCCACTCTACCAAATGAGCAGTTCTTC. This translates into CASSLRRGGSTLPNEQFF. Supplemented by reference TRBV7-2 and TRBJ2-1, the full variable domain reads GAGVSQSPSNKVTEKGKDVELRCDPISGHTALYWYRQSLGQGLEFLIYFQGNSAPDKSGLPSDRFSAERTGGSVSTLTIQRTQQEDSAVYLCASSLRRGGSTLPNEQFFGPGTRLTVL.